This entry lists 21 T cell receptor beta chains sequenced from one sample in a study of cytomegalovirus exposure and HLA in healthy donors. This PCR relied on a set of 60 Vbeta primers and 13 Jbeta primers. TCRdb keeps only in-frame clones here, not all; method: immunoSEQ multiplex PCR. The data contain about 200,000 clones, roughly three quarters of them singletons. Sequencing was carried out using PBMCs. These receptors were obtained from a woman in her fifties or sixties in good health and CMV-seronegative.

This chain connects TRBV20-1 to TRBJ2-3; D not resolved. Germline V gene data show CDR1 as DFQATT and CDR2 as SNEGSKA (reference sequence). Trimming removed 6 bases from V and 1 base from J, with 5 bases in between. CDR3 size: 11 residues. In DNA, the CDR3 is TGCAGTGCCCTAGGCACAGATACGCAGTATTTT. Its protein is CSALGTDTQYF.

The chain combines TRBV9 with TRBJ2-7, with 7 bases matching TRBD2. V trimming: 0 bases; J trimming: 2 bases; junction bases outside the gene matches: 11. CDR1 is SGDLS and CDR2 is YYNGEE in the germline V gene. The CDR3 loop spans 17 amino acids. CDR3 nucleotides: TGTGCCAGCAGCGTAGGGTTGTGGGGGACTAATCCCTACGAGCAGTACTTC. This encodes CASSVGLWGTNPYEQYF.

The V call is TRBV7-2, the J call TRBJ2-7, with D tentatively TRBD2 (5 bases). The germline V and J ends were trimmed by 3 bases and 6 bases, with 15 bases remaining between them. The CDR3 is made up of 14 amino acids. From germline, CDR1 is SGHTA and CDR2 FQGNSA. The CDR3 DNA reads as TGTGCCAGCAGCTTGGACTCCGGATGGGGCGAGCAGTACTTC. It specifies CASSLDSGWGEQYF.

The genes are TRBV7-3 and TRBJ2-3, with a weak D call TRBD1 (5 bases). V lost 5 bases to trimming and J lost 5 bases, with 17 bases between them. The germline V gene encodes CDR1 SGHTA and CDR2 FQGTGA. The length of the CDR3 is 15 residues. The CDR3 protein is CASSTGRISGDTQYF. The DNA for the CDR3 is TGTGCCAGCAGCACAGGACGGATTTCTGGAGATACGCAGTATTTT.

The V call is TRBV28, the J call TRBJ2-3, with a tentative D call TRBD1 (5 bases). The V end lost 7 bases, the J end lost 8 bases, and 10 bases lay between the germline ends. The CDR3 loop spans 11 amino acids. Germline CDR1 MDHEN, CDR2 SYDVKM. The CDR3 DNA is TGTGCCAGCATCTTTAGGGGTACGCAGTATTTT. Translation gives CASIFRGTQYF.

This chain links TRBV5-4 with TRBJ1-2; perhaps TRBD1 as D (6 bases). The CDR3 has 14 residues. With 2 bases removed from V and 6 bases from J, the gap between germline ends came to 14 bases. CDR1 and CDR2 from the germline V gene are SGHNT and YYREEE (reference sequence). The CDR3 DNA follows: TGTGCCAGCAGCTTCCCAGGGGTTCGTGATGGCTACACCTTC. Encoded protein: CASSFPGVRDGYTF.

This rearrangement joins TRBV6-1 to TRBJ2-1; TRBD1 might be the D (5 bases). V was pared by 5 bases and J by 15 bases, with 11 bases between. The CDR3 has 10 residues. Germline lookup yields CDR1 MNHNS and CDR2 SASEGT. CDR3 in amino acids: CASSLAGPFF. Written as DNA, the CDR3 is TGTGCCAGCAGTTTGGCAGGGCCGTTCTTC.

The gene calls are TRBV27 and TRBJ2-7; 9 bases line up with TRBD2. CDR1 and CDR2 (germline): MNHEY, SMNVEV (reference sequence). Losses at the gene ends were 9 bases for V and 3 bases for J; bases not matched to a gene: 6. The length of the CDR3 is 13 residues. The CDR3 region has the DNA TGTGCCAGTATAGCGGGAGCAGGCTACGAGCAGTACTTC. Translation gives CASIAGAGYEQYF.

This clone has just a few counts. The CDR3 region has the DNA TGTGCCAGTAGTATATCTCAGGACAGGTGGAACACTGAAGCTTTCTTT. This translates into CASSISQDRWNTEAFF. The chain carries TRBV19 and TRBJ1-1; 7 positions match TRBD1. Germline-derived CDR1 and CDR2 are LNHDA and SQIVND (reference sequence). Trimming at V came to 2 bases and at J to 1 base, leaving 7 bases not matched to a gene. The CDR3 covers 16 residues. The full variable domain, with the rest looked up from reference TRBV19 and TRBJ1-1, is DGGITQSPKYLFRKEGQNVTLSCEQNLNHDAMYWYRQDPGQGLRLIYYSQIVNDFQKGDIAEGYSVSREKKESFPLTVTSAQKNPTAFYLCASSISQDRWNTEAFFGQGTRLTVV.

The chain links TRBV6-5 to TRBJ2-1; a weak D match, TRBD2 (7 bases). This CDR3 spans 12 amino acids. The V end lost 4 bases, the J end lost 14 bases, and 15 bases lay between the germline ends. From germline, CDR1 is MNHEY and CDR2 SVGAGI. CDR3: CASSSGGGAKFF. The DNA for the CDR3 is TGTGCCAGCAGTTCAGGAGGGGGGGCAAAGTTCTTC.

The sample holds one count of this clone. J is TRBJ1-2 and V is TRBV6-5; TRBD1 matches at 10 bases. Germline CDR1 reads MNHEY; CDR2 reads SVGAGI. This CDR3 comprises 15 residues. With V trimmed by 2 bases and J by 4 bases, 4 bases remained unmatched. The DNA for the CDR3 is TGTGCCAGCAGTTACGGGACAGGGGACGTCTATGGCTACACCTTC. Translation gives CASSYGTGDVYGYTF.

This chain connects TRBV5-5 to TRBJ2-1; D is perhaps TRBD1 (6 bases). This CDR3 contains 11 residues. V lost 0 bases and J 12 bases, leaving 7 bases between the germline ends. Germline V gene data show CDR1 as SGHKS and CDR2 as YYEKEE (reference sequence). Here the CDR3 DNA reads TGTGCCAGCAGCTTGGGGACAGTGCAGTTCTTC. It is translated as CASSLGTVQFF.

In this sample, this clone turned up a few times. V usage is TRBV6-1 and J usage is TRBJ1-5, with D perhaps TRBD1 (6 bases). The germline V gene encodes CDR1 MNHNS and CDR2 SASEGT. CDR3 size: 15 residues. V lost 6 bases and J lost 0, with 12 bases in between. The CDR3 DNA follows: TGTGCCAGCAGATTAGGGGGGGATAGCAATCAGCCCCAGCATTTT. Translation gives CASRLGGDSNQPQHF.

The rearrangement links TRBV18 to TRBJ1-2; 7 nucleotides line up with TRBD1. The germline V gene has CDR1 KGHSH and CDR2 LQKENI. V lost 4 bases and J lost 4; bases outside the gene matches: 6. This CDR3 has 14 amino acids. The CDR3: CASSREGGGYGYTF. The CDR3 DNA reads TGTGCCAGCTCACGGGAAGGGGGCGGCTATGGCTACACCTTC.

This clone was detected ten times or more. V usage is TRBV5-1 and J usage is TRBJ1-5, with 9 bases aligning to TRBD1. V was pared by 0 bases and J by 4 bases, with 2 bases of the junction left unmatched. The CDR3 runs to 15 residues. CDR1 and CDR2 (germline): SGHRS, YFSETQ. The DNA of the CDR3 is TGCGCCAGCAGCTTGGGTGGGACAGGGAATCAGCCCCAGCATTTT. Its protein is CASSLGGTGNQPQHF.

The chain uses TRBV7-8 and TRBJ2-5, with D perhaps TRBD2 (6 bases). The J call could be wrong; TRBJ2-7 is a better fit for the DNA end. This CDR3 is 15 amino acids long. The germline CDR1 and CDR2 sequences are SGHVS and FQNEAQ. The CDR3 DNA is TGTGCCAGCAGTTCGCTCCGGGGGAGCTCTATCGAGCAGTACTTC. Encoded protein: CASSSLRGSSIEQYF.

The rearrangement uses TRBV11-2 and TRBJ2-1; possibly TRBD2 for D (5 bases). Germline-derived CDR1 and CDR2 are SGHAT and FQNNGV. This CDR3 contains 12 residues. V shed 6 bases and J shed 8 bases, with 11 bases lying between them. The CDR3 coding sequence is TGTGCCAGCAGTTTAAAGAGGGATGAGCAGTTCTTC. It encodes CASSLKRDEQFF. The full variable domain, rest sourced from reference TRBV11-2 and TRBJ2-1, is EAGVAQSPRYKIIEKRQSVAFWCNPISGHATLYWYQQILGQGPKLLIQFQNNGVVDDSQLPKDRFSAERLKGVDSTLKIQPAKLEDSAVYLCASSLKRDEQFFGPGTRLTVL.

The chain couples TRBV11-2 to TRBJ1-4; 7 bases agree with TRBD1. There are 17 residues in the CDR3. Germline assignment: CDR1 SGHAT and CDR2 FQNNGV. Trimming removed 1 base from V and 2 bases from J; junction bases left unmatched: 7. The DNA for the CDR3 is TGTGCCAGCAGCTTAGGTGCAGGGGGTACGACTAATGAAAAACTGTTTTTT. Amino acid sequence: CASSLGAGGTTNEKLFF.

The rearrangement uses TRBV5-5 and TRBJ2-2; 7 bases match TRBD1. This CDR3 is 15 amino acids long. V shed 5 bases, J shed 8 bases, and the junction held 12 bases outside the gene matches. CDR1 is SGHKS, CDR2 YYEKEE, per germline (reference sequence). Written as DNA, the CDR3 is TGTGCCAGCAGTGTAGACGAGGGGGCTTGGGGGGAGCTGTTTTTT. Translating it yields CASSVDEGAWGELFF.

The chain has TRBV4-2 and TRBJ2-3; unclear D gene. The CDR3 is 13 amino acids. CDR1 and CDR2 (germline): LGHNA, YNFKEQ. Trimming removed 0 bases from V and 11 bases from J, with 12 bases in between. The DNA for the CDR3 is TGTGCCAGCAGCCAAGACGGTGTCCTTGGGCAGTATTTT. Its translation: CASSQDGVLGQYF.

The V and J genes are TRBV10-3 and TRBJ2-3, with D possibly being TRBD2 (7 bases). Trimming left V 6 bases short and J 0 bases short, with 16 bases between. CDR1 and CDR2 (germline): ENHRY, SYGVKD. The length of the CDR3 is 16 residues. The CDR3 loop reads CAISFMSGTSTDTQYF. DNA for the CDR3: TGTGCCATCAGCTTTATGAGCGGGACAAGCACAGATACGCAGTATTTT.